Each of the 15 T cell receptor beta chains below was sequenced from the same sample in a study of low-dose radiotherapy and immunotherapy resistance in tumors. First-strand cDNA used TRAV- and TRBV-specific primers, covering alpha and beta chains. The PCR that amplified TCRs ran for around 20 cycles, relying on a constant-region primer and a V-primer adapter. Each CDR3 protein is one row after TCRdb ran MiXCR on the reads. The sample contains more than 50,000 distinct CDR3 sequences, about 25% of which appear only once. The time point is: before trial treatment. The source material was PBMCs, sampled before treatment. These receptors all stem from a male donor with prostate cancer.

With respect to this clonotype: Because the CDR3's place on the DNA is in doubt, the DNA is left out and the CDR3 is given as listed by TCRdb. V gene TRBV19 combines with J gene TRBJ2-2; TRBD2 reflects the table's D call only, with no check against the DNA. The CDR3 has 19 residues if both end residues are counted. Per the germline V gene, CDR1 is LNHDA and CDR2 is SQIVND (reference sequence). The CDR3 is CASRTTSGHLGGELFFFFF.

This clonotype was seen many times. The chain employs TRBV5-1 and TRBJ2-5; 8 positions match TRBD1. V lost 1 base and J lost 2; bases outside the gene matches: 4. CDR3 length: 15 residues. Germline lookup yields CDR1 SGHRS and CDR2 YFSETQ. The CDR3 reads CASSLLTGAQETQYF. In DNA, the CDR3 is TGCGCCAGCAGCTTGCTGACAGGGGCTCAAGAGACCCAGTACTTC.

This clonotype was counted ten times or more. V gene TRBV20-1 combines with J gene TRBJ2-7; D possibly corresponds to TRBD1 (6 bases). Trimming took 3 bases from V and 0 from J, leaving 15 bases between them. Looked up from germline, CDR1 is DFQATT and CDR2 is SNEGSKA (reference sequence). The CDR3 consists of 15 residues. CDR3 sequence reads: CSASAGQGSSYEQYF. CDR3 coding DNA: TGCAGTGCTAGTGCTGGGCAGGGGAGCTCCTACGAGCAGTACTTC.

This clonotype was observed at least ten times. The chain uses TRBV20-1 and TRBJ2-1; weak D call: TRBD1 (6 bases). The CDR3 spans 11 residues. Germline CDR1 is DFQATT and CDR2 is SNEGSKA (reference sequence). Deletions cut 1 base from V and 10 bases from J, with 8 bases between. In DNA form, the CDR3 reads TGCAGTGCTAGAGTTGGGACAGAGCAGTTCTTC. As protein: CSARVGTEQFF.

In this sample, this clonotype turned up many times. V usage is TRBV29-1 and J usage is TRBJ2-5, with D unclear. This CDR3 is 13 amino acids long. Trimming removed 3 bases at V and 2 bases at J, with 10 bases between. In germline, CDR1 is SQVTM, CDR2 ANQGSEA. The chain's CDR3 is CSVDFGKQETQYF. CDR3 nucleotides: TGCAGCGTTGATTTTGGGAAACAAGAGACCCAGTACTTC.

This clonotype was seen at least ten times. The CDR3 sequence: CASSQDRGGEAFF. Written as DNA, the CDR3 is TGCGCCAGCAGCCAAGATAGGGGGGGTGAAGCTTTCTTT. The chain is built from TRBV4-1 and TRBJ1-1; a possible D gene is TRBD1 (6 bases). V lost 0 bases, J lost 7 bases, and 9 bases lay in between. Looked up from germline, CDR1 is MGHRA and CDR2 is YSYEKL. The CDR3 contains 13 residues.

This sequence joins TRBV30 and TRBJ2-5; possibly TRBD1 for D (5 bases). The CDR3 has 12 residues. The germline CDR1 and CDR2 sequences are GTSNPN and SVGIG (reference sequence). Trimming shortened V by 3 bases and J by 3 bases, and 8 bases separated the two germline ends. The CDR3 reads CAWRAGKETQYF. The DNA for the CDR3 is TGTGCCTGGAGAGCAGGGAAAGAGACCCAGTACTTC.

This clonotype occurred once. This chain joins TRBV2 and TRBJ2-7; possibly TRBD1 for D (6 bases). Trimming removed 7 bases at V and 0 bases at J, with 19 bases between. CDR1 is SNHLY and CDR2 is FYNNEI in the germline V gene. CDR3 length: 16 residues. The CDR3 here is CASTRSGTGFSYEQYF. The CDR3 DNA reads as TGTGCCAGCACCAGATCCGGAACAGGGTTCTCCTACGAGCAGTACTTC.

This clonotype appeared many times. CDR3 loop: CASSLYGGPTDTQYF. The CDR3 coding sequence is TGCGCCAGCAGTTTGTATGGGGGTCCCACAGATACGCAGTATTTT. The rearrangement links TRBV5-1 to TRBJ2-3; TRBD1 or TRBD2 may be the D gene (5 bases each). Germline V gene lookup returns CDR1 SGHRS and CDR2 YFSETQ. The V and J ends lost 5 bases and 2 bases respectively, with 15 bases between them. This CDR3 contains 15 residues.

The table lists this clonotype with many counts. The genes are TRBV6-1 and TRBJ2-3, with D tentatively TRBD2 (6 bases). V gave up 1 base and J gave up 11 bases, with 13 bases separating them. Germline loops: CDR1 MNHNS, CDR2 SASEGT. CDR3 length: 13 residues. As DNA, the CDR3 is TGTGCCAGCAGTGAAGGTCCGGGACTTGGGCAGTATTTT. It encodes CASSEGPGLGQYF.

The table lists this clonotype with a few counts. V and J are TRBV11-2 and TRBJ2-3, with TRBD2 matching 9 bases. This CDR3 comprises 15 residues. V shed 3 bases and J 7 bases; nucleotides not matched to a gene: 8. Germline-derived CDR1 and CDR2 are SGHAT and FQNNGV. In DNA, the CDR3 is TGTGCCAGCAGCTTCCGGAGGACTAGCGATCATACGCAGTATTTT. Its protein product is CASSFRRTSDHTQYF.

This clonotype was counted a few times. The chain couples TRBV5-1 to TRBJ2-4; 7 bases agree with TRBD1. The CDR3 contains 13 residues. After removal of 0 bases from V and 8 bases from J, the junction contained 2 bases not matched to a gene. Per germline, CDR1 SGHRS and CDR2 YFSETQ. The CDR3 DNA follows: TGCGCCAGCAGCTTGGAGGGGGCTTACATTCAGTACTTC. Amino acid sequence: CASSLEGAYIQYF. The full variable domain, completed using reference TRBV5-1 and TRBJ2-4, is KAGVTQTPRYLIKTRGQQVTLSCSPISGHRSVSWYQQTPGQGLQFLFEYFSETQRNKGNFPGRFSGRQFSNSRSEMNVSTLELGDSALYLCASSLEGAYIQYFGAGTRLSVL.

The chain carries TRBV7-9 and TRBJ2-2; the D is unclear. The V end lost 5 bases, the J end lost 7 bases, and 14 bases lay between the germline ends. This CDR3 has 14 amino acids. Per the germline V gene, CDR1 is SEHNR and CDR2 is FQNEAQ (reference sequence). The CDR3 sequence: CASSQDKTFGELFF. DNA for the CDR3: TGTGCCAGCAGCCAAGATAAAACCTTCGGGGAGCTGTTTTTT.

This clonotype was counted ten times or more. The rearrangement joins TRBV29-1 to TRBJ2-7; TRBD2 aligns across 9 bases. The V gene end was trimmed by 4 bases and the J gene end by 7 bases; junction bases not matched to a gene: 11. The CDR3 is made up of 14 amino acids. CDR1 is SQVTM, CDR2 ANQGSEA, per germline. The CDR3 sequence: CSVVPQAGGREQYF. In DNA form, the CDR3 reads TGCAGCGTTGTGCCCCAAGCGGGGGGACGGGAGCAGTACTTC.

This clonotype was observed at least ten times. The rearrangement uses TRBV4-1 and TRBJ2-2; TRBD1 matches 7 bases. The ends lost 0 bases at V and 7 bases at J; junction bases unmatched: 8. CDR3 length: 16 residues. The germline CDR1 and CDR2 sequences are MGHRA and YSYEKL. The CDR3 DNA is TGCGCCAGCAGCCAAGATCGGACAGGTCGGGGCGGGGAGCTGTTTTTT. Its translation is CASSQDRTGRGGELFF.